Presented here are 32 T cell receptor beta chains from one specimen sequenced in a study of graft-versus-host responses after intestinal transplantation. Sequencing was performed with immunoSEQ multiplex PCR; in TCRdb, only in-frame clones are kept and a portion is missing. This sample has tens of thousands of clones, with about 87% found just once. The sequencing used PBMCs, collected 26 days after transplant. These receptors were obtained from a human patient who received an intestinal transplant, so some T cells may come from the graft donor.

The rearrangement uses TRBV7-6 and TRBJ1-1, with D tentatively TRBD1 (5 bases). Trimming took 5 bases from V and 1 from J, leaving 23 bases between them. The CDR3 loop spans 18 amino acids. Germline V gives CDR1 SGHVS, CDR2 FNYEAQ. The CDR3 spells CASSRPRDFTEGNTEAFF. Written as DNA, the CDR3 is TGTGCCAGCAGCCGACCGCGGGACTTCACTGAGGGGAACACTGAAGCTTTCTTT.

The genes are TRBV11-2 and TRBJ1-6, with TRBD1 matching over 9 bases. This CDR3 spans 13 amino acids. CDR1 SGHAT and CDR2 FQNNGV come from the germline V gene. The trim removed 10 bases at V and 9 bases at J, leaving 7 bases unmatched. The CDR3 nucleotides are TGTGCCACCCAGGACAGGGGAGGTTCACCCCTCCACTTT. Protein: CATQDRGGSPLHF. Complete variable domain (other parts from reference TRBV11-2 and TRBJ1-6): EAGVAQSPRYKIIEKRQSVAFWCNPISGHATLYWYQQILGQGPKLLIQFQNNGVVDDSQLPKDRFSAERLKGVDSTLKIQPAKLEDSAVYLCATQDRGGSPLHFGNGTRLTVT.

CDR3 protein: CASSYPRDRGLEKLFF. CDR3 nucleotides: TGTGCCAGCAGTTACCCACGTGACAGGGGACTTGAAAAACTGTTTTTT. The chain uses TRBV6-7 and TRBJ1-4, with 8 bases identical to TRBD1. TRBV6-7 is known as an ORF, though its function is uncertain. V shed 2 bases, J shed 7 bases, and the junction held 9 bases outside the gene matches. The CDR3 is made up of 16 amino acids.

Note on this clone: Compared with germline, one end of the junction differs, possibly owing to a read error. The chain carries TRBV5-1 and TRBJ1-5; TRBD1 might be the D (6 bases). CDR3 length: 15 residues. Germline CDR1 and CDR2: SGHRS and YFSETQ. The CDR3 bases are TGCGCCAGCAGTTTGGGGGGCGGACGCAATCAGCCCCAGCATTTT. The encoded protein is CASSLGGGRNQPQHF.

This clone was recorded a few times. The chain employs TRBV19 and TRBJ1-1; D not certain. CDR3 length: 13 residues. Germline V lookup: CDR1 LNHDA, CDR2 SQIVND (reference sequence). Trimming took off 5 bases at V and 5 bases at J, with 12 bases between the two ends. CDR3 DNA: TGTGCCAGTAGTCCCCGAGCGAGGACTGAAGCTTTCTTT. This gives the protein CASSPRARTEAFF.

J is TRBJ1-5 and V is TRBV4-1, with a weak D call TRBD1 (5 bases). CDR3 length equals 16 residues. V was cut by 1 base and J by 5 bases, with 15 bases left in between. Germline CDR1 reads MGHRA; CDR2 reads YSYEKL. CDR3 in DNA: TGCGCCAGCAGCCAAGGACCAGGGAAGAGGCATCAGCCCCAGCATTTT. Translation: CASSQGPGKRHQPQHF.

This chain links TRBV4-1 with TRBJ2-3, with D hard to call. The CDR3 has 14 residues. The V end was cut by 2 bases, the J end by 10 bases, with 16 bases between. The germline V gene has CDR1 MGHRA and CDR2 YSYEKL. CDR3: CASSQLETVDPQYF. The DNA of the CDR3 is TGCGCCAGCAGCCAACTGGAAACAGTCGACCCGCAGTATTTT.

V usage is TRBV7-6 and J usage is TRBJ1-1; 7 bases fit TRBD1. The ends lost 5 bases at V and 7 bases at J; junction bases unmatched: 7. The CDR3 totals 13 residues. Germline V lookup: CDR1 SGHVS, CDR2 FNYEAQ. CDR3 loop: CASSHDQGDEAFF. The CDR3 DNA reads TGTGCCAGCAGCCACGATCAGGGGGATGAAGCTTTCTTT.

This rearrangement joins TRBV28 to TRBJ2-7; D is perhaps TRBD1 (7 bases). V lost 6 bases, J lost 5 bases, and 8 bases lay in between. CDR1 is MDHEN and CDR2 is SYDVKM in the germline V gene. The CDR3 consists of 11 residues. CDR3 sequence (DNA): TGTGCCAGCAGCAGGGGGGACGAGCAGTACTTC. Encoded protein: CASSRGDEQYF. Complete variable domain (other parts from reference TRBV28 and TRBJ2-7): DVKVTQSSRYLVKRTGEKVFLECVQDMDHENMFWYRQDPGLGLRLIYFSYDVKMKEKGDIPEGYSVSREKKERFSLILESASTNQTSMYLCASSRGDEQYFGPGTRLTVT.

V gene TRBV11-2 combines with J gene TRBJ2-7; TRBD2 matches 8 bases. The V gene end was trimmed by 1 base and the J gene end by 6 bases; junction bases not matched to a gene: 11. The CDR3 contains 16 residues. From germline, CDR1 is SGHAT and CDR2 FQNNGV. The CDR3 DNA sequence: TGTGCCAGCAGCTTAGGACGGGGGGGGCCCCGTCGCGAGCAGTACTTC. Its translation: CASSLGRGGPRREQYF.

J is TRBJ2-2 and V is TRBV5-1; D is perhaps TRBD2 (5 bases). Germline lookup yields CDR1 SGHRS and CDR2 YFSETQ. The germline V and J ends were trimmed by 0 bases and 5 bases, with 14 bases remaining between them. There are 16 residues in the CDR3. CDR3: CASSLEGGALTGELFF. The DNA for the CDR3 is TGCGCCAGCAGCTTGGAAGGAGGAGCTTTGACCGGGGAGCTGTTTTTT.

This rearrangement joins TRBV7-6 to TRBJ1-1, with no clear D. CDR3 length: 12 residues. Trimming removed 6 bases from V and 3 bases from J, with 8 bases in between. Germline assignment: CDR1 SGHVS and CDR2 FNYEAQ. CDR3 sequence: CASRGRDTEAFF. The CDR3 DNA is TGTGCCAGCAGGGGGAGGGACACTGAAGCTTTCTTT.

The gene calls are TRBV7-9 and TRBJ2-3, with D possibly being TRBD2 (5 bases). The CDR3 contains 15 residues. Trimming left V 1 base short and J 4 bases short, with 12 bases between. Per the germline V gene, CDR1 is SEHNR and CDR2 is FQNEAQ (reference sequence). CDR3 sequence reads: CASSLVVLAADTQYF. The CDR3 bases are TGTGCCAGCAGCTTAGTGGTCCTAGCAGCAGATACGCAGTATTTT.

The rearrangement joins TRBV27 to TRBJ2-5, with a tentative D call TRBD2 (5 bases). The CDR3 sequence is 15 residues long. Germline V gene sequence: CDR1 MNHEY, CDR2 SMNVEV (reference sequence). V lost 1 base and J 5 bases, leaving 14 bases between the germline ends. The CDR3 region is CASSLWSGDSETQYF. CDR3 bases: TGTGCCAGCAGTTTATGGTCCGGGGATTCTGAGACCCAGTACTTC.

The V call is TRBV27, the J call TRBJ1-2; 8 bases line up with TRBD1. The trim removed 3 bases at V and 5 bases at J, leaving 8 bases unmatched. The CDR3 is made up of 15 amino acids. The germline CDR1 and CDR2 sequences are MNHEY and SMNVEV (reference sequence). The CDR3 DNA is TGTGCCAGCAGTTTTCGACAGGGGCCTGTGTATGGCTACACCTTC. This codes for CASSFRQGPVYGYTF.

The chain links TRBV5-6 to TRBJ1-1; D might be TRBD1 (5 bases). Trimming removed 4 bases from V and 3 bases from J, with 7 bases in between. Per germline, CDR1 SGHDT and CDR2 YYEEEE. CDR3 length: 12 amino acids. The CDR3 region is CASSRGDTEAFF. The DNA for the CDR3 is TGTGCCAGCAGCCGGGGGGACACTGAAGCTTTCTTT.

The V and J genes are TRBV29-1 and TRBJ1-2; D perhaps matches TRBD1 (6 bases). Trimming removed 6 bases from V and 3 bases from J, with 14 bases in between. The CDR3 extends over 13 amino acids. Germline V CDR1 and CDR2: SQVTM, ANQGSEA. As DNA, the CDR3 is TGCAGCGTGGGGGCTATGGGGGACTATGGCTACACCTTC. Translated: CSVGAMGDYGYTF.

The rearrangement uses TRBV5-1 and TRBJ1-2; a weak D match, TRBD1 (6 bases). Per germline, CDR1 SGHRS and CDR2 YFSETQ. V lost 3 bases and J lost 5, with 17 bases in between. CDR3 length equals 15 residues. CDR3 DNA: TGCGCCAGCAGCTCGAGGGGGGGCGCTGGGTATGGCTACACCTTC. This encodes CASSSRGGAGYGYTF.

Only one count was recorded for this clone. The genes are TRBV4-1 and TRBJ2-6; a weak D match, TRBD1 (6 bases). This CDR3 spans 20 amino acids. The V and J ends lost 2 bases and 0 bases respectively, with 20 bases between them. Germline V gene lookup returns CDR1 MGHRA and CDR2 YSYEKL. The CDR3, as DNA: TGCGCCAGCAGCCAAATAGTTGGAGGACAGCCCGTCTCTGGGGCCAACGTCCTGACTTTC. This codes for CASSQIVGGQPVSGANVLTF.

This CDR3 reads CASSKAQKNTGELFF. The CDR3 DNA follows: TGTGCCAGCAGCAAGGCACAGAAGAACACCGGGGAGCTGTTTTTT. The rearrangement joins TRBV11-2 to TRBJ2-2; D not resolved. The germline V and J ends were trimmed by 5 bases and 1 base, with 11 bases remaining between them. CDR1 is SGHAT, CDR2 FQNNGV, per germline. The CDR3 covers 15 residues.

The chain has TRBV4-1 and TRBJ1-2, with 9 bases that match TRBD1. CDR3 length: 14 residues. V gave up 4 bases and J gave up 3 bases; unmatched junction bases: 3. CDR1 MGHRA and CDR2 YSYEKL come from the germline V gene. The CDR3 bases are TGCGCCAGCAGCCGATGGGACAGGGACTATGGCTACACCTTC. This codes for CASSRWDRDYGYTF.

The chain is built from TRBV6-1 and TRBJ1-6; no definite D call. The V end was cut by 0 bases, the J end by 10 bases, with 16 bases between. CDR1 and CDR2 (germline): MNHNS, SASEGT. The CDR3 contains 16 residues. The DNA for the CDR3 is TGTGCCAGCAGTGAAGCGACCTCAGACATCCCCTCACCCCTCCACTTT. Translation gives CASSEATSDIPSPLHF.

V is TRBV28 and J is TRBJ1-5; 7 bases are shared with TRBD1. CDR1 is MDHEN, CDR2 SYDVKM, per germline. This CDR3 is built from 16 residues. V trimming: 6 bases; J trimming: 3 bases; junction bases outside the gene matches: 11. CDR3 loop: CASRSLRGRNNQPQHF. CDR3 DNA: TGTGCCAGCAGATCCCTCAGGGGGAGAAACAATCAGCCCCAGCATTTT.

The V and J genes are TRBV7-9 and TRBJ1-1; D is ambiguous. The germline V and J ends were trimmed by 1 base and 0 bases, with 3 bases remaining between them. From germline, CDR1 is SEHNR and CDR2 FQNEAQ (reference sequence). The CDR3 covers 13 residues. The CDR3 bases are TGTGCCAGCAGCTTAGTCGTGAACACTGAAGCTTTCTTT. Translating gives CASSLVVNTEAFF.

This sequence joins TRBV28 and TRBJ2-3, with 9 bases fitting TRBD2. CDR1 is MDHEN, CDR2 SYDVKM, per germline. The CDR3 is 18 residues long. V dropped 3 bases and J dropped 2; count of bases not matched to a gene: 12. CDR3 loop: CASSFGRAIAGDTDTQYF. The CDR3 DNA reads as TGTGCCAGCAGTTTCGGTCGGGCAATAGCGGGAGACACAGATACGCAGTATTTT.

The chain carries TRBV2 and TRBJ1-5; 12 nucleotides line up with TRBD1. With 0 bases clipped from V and 1 base from J, the junction kept 16 bases outside the gene matches. The CDR3 totals 22 residues. CDR1 SNHLY and CDR2 FYNNEI come from the germline V gene. The CDR3 sequence is CASSEAVFRRDRGPVSNQPQHF. Written as DNA, the CDR3 is TGTGCCAGCAGTGAAGCGGTTTTCCGCCGGGACAGGGGGCCCGTAAGCAATCAGCCCCAGCATTTT.

CDR3 region: CASSQEGGTSGQETQYF. The CDR3 DNA reads as TGTGCCAGCAGCCAGGAGGGAGGGACTAGCGGTCAAGAGACCCAGTACTTC. The chain joins TRBV4-2 to TRBJ2-5; TRBD2 matches 11 bases. CDR3 size: 17 residues. Germline trimming cut 3 bases from V and 2 bases from J; bases unmatched to any gene: 8. Germline lookup yields CDR1 LGHNA and CDR2 YNFKEQ.

The J gene is TRBJ2-2, the V gene TRBV28; D unclear. V shed 3 bases and J shed 3 bases, with 11 bases lying between them. The CDR3 has 15 residues. CDR1 is MDHEN, CDR2 SYDVKM, per germline. CDR3 DNA: TGTGCCAGCAGTTTCCTCAGGCCCGACACCGGGGAGCTGTTTTTT. Translation gives CASSFLRPDTGELFF.

CDR3 DNA: TGTGCCATCAGTCTAGGGGGGGATCAGCCCCAGCATTTT. Its protein product is CAISLGGDQPQHF. The gene calls are TRBV10-3 and TRBJ1-5; D perhaps matches TRBD1 (6 bases). V lost 5 bases and J lost 5, with 10 bases in between. CDR3 length: 13 residues. CDR1 is ENHRY and CDR2 is SYGVKD in the germline V gene.

The J gene is TRBJ1-2, the V gene TRBV19; 7 bases align to TRBD1. After removal of 5 bases from V and 4 bases from J, the junction contained 7 bases not matched to a gene. From germline, CDR1 is LNHDA and CDR2 SQIVND (reference sequence). The CDR3 is 14 residues long. CDR3 sequence reads: CASSAGQLVYGYTF. The CDR3 coding sequence is TGTGCCAGTAGTGCGGGACAGCTCGTCTATGGCTACACCTTC.

The genes are TRBV27 and TRBJ2-7; no clear D gene. The germline CDR1 and CDR2 sequences are MNHEY and SMNVEV (reference sequence). V was clipped by 6 bases and J by 3 bases, with 12 bases between them. The CDR3 is made up of 13 amino acids. CDR3 sequence (DNA): TGTGCCAGCAGCAAAAACCCTAGCTACGAGCAGTACTTC. Translated, it gives CASSKNPSYEQYF.

The gene calls are TRBV7-9 and TRBJ2-5; D is undetermined. The CDR3 totals 12 residues. V was pared by 6 bases and J by 2 bases, with 7 bases between. Germline V gene data show CDR1 as SEHNR and CDR2 as FQNEAQ (reference sequence). The CDR3 DNA is TGTGCCAGCAGGCGGAATCAAGAGACCCAGTACTTC. Its translation is CASRRNQETQYF.